The T cell receptor beta chain under discussion was sequenced for a study of T cell clones after liver transplantation. Study in general: Tolerance: complete withdrawal held at least one year, liver enzymes staying within twice normal.

Concerning this clone itself: The same CDR3 also results from other DNA sequences found in this sample.

CDR1 and CDR2 (germline): MNHEY, SVGAGI. Trimming cost V 6 bases and J 5 bases, with 6 bases left between them. The CDR3 consists of 11 residues. Profiled with immunoSEQ multiplex PCR; TCRdb holds only in-frame clones, not every one. Among tens of thousands of clones listed, around 78% were seen once. The receptor was derived from a human patient who received a liver transplant. Some T cells may be provided by the graft donor. Here the sequenced sample was CD4+ T cells from blood, taken at the 22-month timepoint. This chain joins TRBV6-5 and TRBJ2-3; D is unresolved. The CDR3 loop reads CASSLRDTQYF. DNA for the CDR3: TGTGCCAGCAGCCTCAGAGATACGCAGTATTTT.